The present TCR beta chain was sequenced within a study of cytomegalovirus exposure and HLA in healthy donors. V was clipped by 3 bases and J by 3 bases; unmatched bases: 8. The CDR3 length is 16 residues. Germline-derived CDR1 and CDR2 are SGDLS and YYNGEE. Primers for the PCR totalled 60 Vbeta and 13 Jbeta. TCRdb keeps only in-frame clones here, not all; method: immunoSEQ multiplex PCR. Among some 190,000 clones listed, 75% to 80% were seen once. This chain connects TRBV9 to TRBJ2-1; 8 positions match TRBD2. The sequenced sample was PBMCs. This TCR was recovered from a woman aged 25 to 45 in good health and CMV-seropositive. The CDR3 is CASSDSGLAGYNEQFF. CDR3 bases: TGTGCCAGCAGCGACAGTGGGCTAGCGGGCTACAATGAGCAGTTCTTC.